Here is one TCR beta chain with its context. Combining a sample-barcoded 5' primer with a J-beta primer mix, a second PCR ran for roughly 7 to 11 cycles. From the 5' RACE reads, TCRdb called clonotypes with MiXCR, one entry per CDR3 protein. The sample yields 650,000 to 950,000 distinct CDR3 sequences, around 43% seen once. The data were taken from a study of blood T cells in healthy people across ages. Study overall: About one barcoded TCR beta cDNA was captured per two T cells.

The CDR3 has 13 amino acids. The V and J ends lost 5 bases and 6 bases respectively, with 14 bases between them. Germline V gives CDR1 SEHNR, CDR2 FQNEAQ (reference sequence). Material for sequencing was blood. The chain carries TRBV7-9 and TRBJ2-7, with D possibly matching TRBD1 (6 bases). This receptor was identified in a man aged 60 to 69 in good health. This chain's CDR3 is CASSRQGNCEQYF. DNA of the CDR3: TGTGCCAGCAGCCGTCAGGGGAACTGCGAGCAGTACTTC.